One sample yielded the 31 T cell receptor beta chains listed below, sequenced in a study of cytomegalovirus exposure and HLA in healthy donors. The PCR was carried out with 60 Vbeta primers and 13 Jbeta primers. Using immunoSEQ multiplex PCR, the repertoire was profiled, and TCRdb retains in-frame clones only, with some absent. The profile shows 90,000 to 150,000 clones, around three quarters of them singletons. Sequenced sample: PBMCs. The receptors originated from a man in his forties or fifties in good health and CMV-seropositive.

The V call is TRBV18, the J call TRBJ2-7, with TRBD1 identical over 7 bases. The CDR3 runs to 16 residues. Looked up from germline, CDR1 is KGHSH and CDR2 is LQKENI. The ends lost 3 bases at V and 1 base at J; junction bases unmatched: 9. The CDR3 sequence is CASSPRGFMGSYEQYF. The CDR3 DNA follows: TGTGCCAGCTCACCCAGGGGGTTCATGGGTTCCTACGAGCAGTACTTC.

The chain combines TRBV2 with TRBJ1-1; D is uncertain. The CDR3 is 13 residues long. The V end was cut by 6 bases, the J end by 0 bases, with 8 bases between. CDR1 is SNHLY, CDR2 FYNNEI, per germline. The CDR3 sequence: CASSLTMNTEAFF. Written as DNA, the CDR3 is TGTGCCAGCAGCTTGACAATGAACACTGAAGCTTTCTTT.

The chain recombines TRBV6-6 with TRBJ1-5, with 9 bases matching TRBD1. CDR3 length equals 13 residues. From germline, CDR1 is MNHNY and CDR2 SVGAGI (reference sequence). V shed 7 bases and J 6 bases; nucleotides not matched to a gene: 4. The CDR3 protein is CASTDRGTQPQHF. CDR3 nucleotides: TGTGCCAGCACCGACAGGGGGACTCAGCCCCAGCATTTT.

The chain couples TRBV18 to TRBJ2-1; D is undetermined. V lost 2 bases to trimming and J lost 2 bases, with 4 bases between them. CDR1 is KGHSH and CDR2 is LQKENI in the germline V gene. The CDR3 runs to 13 residues. The CDR3 here is CASSPEAYNEQFF. The CDR3 DNA follows: TGTGCCAGCTCACCAGAGGCCTACAATGAGCAGTTCTTC.

CDR3 in amino acids: CASSSPNRRNVYEQYF. DNA of the CDR3: TGTGCCAGTAGCAGTCCGAATCGGCGGAATGTCTACGAGCAGTACTTC. This sequence joins TRBV19 and TRBJ2-7; D ambiguous. Trimming pared 6 bases from V and 3 bases from J, leaving 21 bases between. The CDR3 has 16 amino acids. Germline values: CDR1 LNHDA, CDR2 SQIVND (reference sequence). Drawing the rest from reference TRBV19 and TRBJ2-7, the complete variable domain is DGGITQSPKYLFRKEGQNVTLSCEQNLNHDAMYWYRQDPGQGLRLIYYSQIVNDFQKGDIAEGYSVSREKKESFPLTVTSAQKNPTAFYLCASSSPNRRNVYEQYFGPGTRLTVT.

The V gene is TRBV7-9, the J gene TRBJ2-1, with a weak D call TRBD2 (5 bases). Germline-derived CDR1 and CDR2 are SEHNR and FQNEAQ (reference sequence). Trimming left V 2 bases short and J 8 bases short, with 16 bases between. This CDR3 has 15 amino acids. The CDR3 loop is CASSLQPTSWDEQFF. The CDR3 coding sequence is TGTGCCAGCAGCTTACAGCCCACTAGTTGGGATGAGCAGTTCTTC.

About this clone itself: One junction end does not reproduce the germline sequence, and a read error may be involved. This rearrangement joins TRBV7-9 to TRBJ2-1, with D possibly being TRBD1 (5 bases). The CDR3 is 14 amino acids. Germline V lookup: CDR1 SEHNR, CDR2 FQNEAQ (reference sequence). The CDR3 region has the DNA TGTTCCAGCAGTATAGGGGAATTTAACAATGAGCAGTTCTTC. Protein sequence: CSSSIGEFNNEQFF.

This chain uses TRBV7-3 with TRBJ1-1; D remains unclear. Trimming pared 2 bases from V and 3 bases from J, leaving 7 bases between. CDR1 is SGHTA, CDR2 FQGTGA, per germline. This CDR3 has 13 residues. The CDR3 is CASSLEGHTEAFF. For the CDR3, the DNA is TGTGCCAGCAGCTTAGAGGGCCACACTGAAGCTTTCTTT.

The chain combines TRBV10-3 with TRBJ2-7; tentative D call: TRBD1 (5 bases). V was cut by 3 bases and J by 5 bases, with 14 bases left in between. The CDR3 runs to 14 residues. Germline loops: CDR1 ENHRY, CDR2 SYGVKD. The CDR3 here is CAISEGQGKDEQYF. CDR3 DNA: TGTGCCATCAGTGAAGGTCAGGGTAAGGACGAGCAGTACTTC.

The chain recombines TRBV19 with TRBJ2-1, with TRBD2 matching 9 bases. The ends lost 6 bases at V and 16 bases at J; junction bases unmatched: 13. CDR1 is LNHDA, CDR2 SQIVND, per germline (reference sequence). This CDR3 contains 13 residues. The DNA of the CDR3 is TGTGCCAGTAGCTTGCCTAGCGGGGTAAGGTATTTCTTC. This codes for CASSLPSGVRYFF.

This rearrangement joins TRBV6-5 to TRBJ2-7, with D possibly TRBD1 on 6 matching bases. The ends were cut back, 4 bases at V and 3 bases at J, with 16 bases in the middle. The CDR3 length is 15 residues. Germline assignment: CDR1 MNHEY and CDR2 SVGAGI. CDR3 in amino acids: CASSSPGTRSYEQYF. CDR3 bases: TGTGCCAGCAGTTCCCCGGGGACACGAAGCTACGAGCAGTACTTC.

This clone occurred a few times. This rearrangement joins TRBV4-3 to TRBJ2-7, with 7 positions matching TRBD1. The CDR3 spans 16 residues. V shed 3 bases, J shed 7 bases, and the junction held 15 bases outside the gene matches. Germline CDR1 LGHNA, CDR2 YSLEER. The CDR3 coding sequence is TGCGCCAGCAGCCAGGGGGCACAGGGGACCTCCGGGGAGCAGTACTTC. The encoded protein is CASSQGAQGTSGEQYF.

The gene calls are TRBV2 and TRBJ1-5, with 7 nucleotides matching TRBD1. The CDR3 sequence is 14 residues long. The germline gives CDR1 SNHLY, CDR2 FYNNEI. The V segment lost 6 bases and the J segment 1 base; nucleotides outside the gene matches: 3. The CDR3 sequence: CASRDRISNQPQHF. The DNA of the CDR3 is TGTGCCAGCAGGGACAGGATCAGCAATCAGCCCCAGCATTTT.

The chain is built from TRBV11-3 and TRBJ1-2, with TRBD1 matching 7 bases. From germline, CDR1 is SGHNT and CDR2 YENEEA. The V and J ends lost 5 bases and 2 bases, in that order; junction bases with no gene match: 8. This CDR3 is 15 amino acids long. In DNA form, the CDR3 reads TGTGCCAGCAGCGCCGGGGACAGCTCAAACTATGGCTACACCTTC. Translated, it gives CASSAGDSSNYGYTF.

CDR3 DNA: TGTGCCAGCAGCTTATCTAACAGGGGTCGGGAGACCCAGTACTTC. The encoded protein is CASSLSNRGRETQYF. The chain carries TRBV7-3 and TRBJ2-5; 7 bases map to TRBD1. The ends lost 2 bases at V and 5 bases at J; junction bases unmatched: 8. The CDR3 is 15 residues long. Germline V gene sequence: CDR1 SGHTA, CDR2 FQGTGA.

This clone was detected only a few times. This chain links TRBV6-4 with TRBJ2-3; TRBD2 might be the D (7 bases). The CDR3 has 16 residues. V was cut by 5 bases and J by 1 base, with 16 bases left in between. Germline V gene lookup returns CDR1 MRHNA and CDR2 SNTAGT. CDR3 in DNA: TGTGCCAGCAGTCCCTCCGCGGGGGCCCGCACAGATACGCAGTATTTT. The encoded protein is CASSPSAGARTDTQYF.

This chain uses TRBV5-1 with TRBJ2-3; D ambiguous. V was shortened by 1 base and J by 0 bases, with 9 bases between the two germline ends. The CDR3 extends over 15 amino acids. From germline, CDR1 is SGHRS and CDR2 YFSETQ. CDR3 sequence reads: CASSLIYGSTDTQYF. The CDR3 region has the DNA TGCGCCAGCAGCTTGATCTACGGGAGCACAGATACGCAGTATTTT.

The sample holds a few counts of this clone. J is TRBJ2-3 and V is TRBV28; the match to TRBD2 covers 8 bases. Looked up from germline, CDR1 is MDHEN and CDR2 is SYDVKM. The CDR3 contains 17 residues. Germline trimming cut 7 bases from V and 5 bases from J; bases unmatched to any gene: 17. CDR3 region: CASNSLRERGMVDTQYF. As DNA, the CDR3 is TGTGCCAGCAATTCCTTACGGGAGCGGGGGATGGTAGATACGCAGTATTTT.

V usage is TRBV5-1 and J usage is TRBJ2-2; 7 positions agree with TRBD1. This CDR3 comprises 15 residues. V was pared by 9 bases and J by 1 base, with 9 bases of the junction left unmatched. From germline, CDR1 is SGHRS and CDR2 YFSETQ. This CDR3 reads CATKPQGWNTGELFF. The CDR3 DNA sequence: TGCGCCACCAAGCCACAGGGGTGGAACACCGGGGAGCTGTTTTTT.

This sequence joins TRBV30 and TRBJ2-6; D not certain. V gave up 2 bases and J gave up 0 bases, with 5 bases separating them. Germline CDR1 is GTSNPN and CDR2 is SVGIG (reference sequence). The CDR3 consists of 14 residues. In nucleotides, the CDR3 is TGTGCCTGGAGTATAGACTCTGGGGCCAACGTCCTGACTTTC. It codes for CAWSIDSGANVLTF.

The rearrangement links TRBV7-3 to TRBJ2-7; 7 bases map to TRBD2. J gave up 0 bases and V 5 bases, and 7 bases lay outside the gene matches. The CDR3 length is 15 residues. CDR1 is SGHTA, CDR2 FQGTGA, per germline. The CDR3: CASSPSGGTSYEQYF. As DNA, the CDR3 is TGTGCCAGCAGCCCGTCCGGGGGGACCTCCTACGAGCAGTACTTC.

The rearrangement links TRBV5-4 to TRBJ2-7; no clear D. Germline assignment: CDR1 SGHNT and CDR2 YYREEE (reference sequence). Trimming took 4 bases from V and 5 from J, leaving 10 bases between them. This CDR3 region has 12 residues. CDR3 loop: CASSQFMDEQYF. CDR3 bases: TGTGCCAGCAGCCAGTTTATGGACGAGCAGTACTTC.

The chain is built from TRBV11-2 and TRBJ2-1; 13 bases map to TRBD2. Trimming at V came to 5 bases and at J to 5 bases, leaving 6 bases not matched to a gene. CDR3 length: 16 amino acids. CDR1 SGHAT and CDR2 FQNNGV come from the germline V gene. CDR3 coding DNA: TGTGCCAGCAGCACATTTACTAGCGGGGGGGACAATGAGCAGTTCTTC. Translated: CASSTFTSGGDNEQFF.

This clone came up a few times. V gene TRBV7-2 combines with J gene TRBJ2-5; 7 nucleotides align to TRBD2. V dropped 4 bases and J dropped 5; count of bases not matched to a gene: 7. Per germline, CDR1 SGHTA and CDR2 FQGNSA. The CDR3 is 14 amino acids. The CDR3 reads CASSSRGGGETQYF. The CDR3 DNA reads as TGTGCCAGCAGCTCCCGAGGCGGGGGTGAGACCCAGTACTTC. Full variable domain (missing parts from reference TRBV7-2 and TRBJ2-5): GAGVSQSPSNKVTEKGKDVELRCDPISGHTALYWYRQSLGQGLEFLIYFQGNSAPDKSGLPSDRFSAERTGGSVSTLTIQRTQQEDSAVYLCASSSRGGGETQYFGPGTRLLVL.

This chain links TRBV25-1 with TRBJ2-2, with TRBD1 identical over 7 bases. Germline V gene lookup returns CDR1 MGHDK and CDR2 SYGVNS. The junction had 11 bases not matched to a gene; V was cut back by 3 bases and J by 10 bases. The CDR3 loop spans 15 amino acids. The CDR3, as DNA: TGTGCCAGCAGTGATCCACAGGGGTGGGAAGCGGAGCTGTTTTTT. This codes for CASSDPQGWEAELFF.

This chain joins TRBV5-8 and TRBJ2-5, with TRBD1 matching 8 bases. The J call could be wrong; TRBJ2-7 is a better fit for the DNA end. The CDR3 spans 13 residues. Germline loops: CDR1 SGHTS, CDR2 YDEGEE. This CDR3 is CASSLTGGYEQYF. The CDR3 nucleotides are TGTGCCAGCAGCTTAACAGGGGGATACGAGCAGTACTTC.

V and J are TRBV6-5 and TRBJ2-1; D not resolved. V shed 2 bases and J shed 5 bases, with 7 bases lying between them. The germline V gene encodes CDR1 MNHEY and CDR2 SVGAGI. The CDR3 has 13 residues. CDR3 sequence reads: CASSYVQNNEQFF. For the CDR3, the DNA is TGTGCCAGCAGTTACGTGCAGAACAATGAGCAGTTCTTC.

The chain couples TRBV28 to TRBJ2-1; 8 nucleotides align to TRBD2. CDR3 length: 15 amino acids. CDR1 is MDHEN, CDR2 SYDVKM, per germline. V was clipped by 7 bases and J by 8 bases; unmatched bases: 13. The CDR3 region is CASNPTVGGVYEQFF. The CDR3 coding sequence is TGTGCCAGCAATCCGACCGTCGGGGGGGTATATGAGCAGTTCTTC. Full variable domain (remainder filled in from reference TRBV28 and TRBJ2-1): DVKVTQSSRYLVKRTGEKVFLECVQDMDHENMFWYRQDPGLGLRLIYFSYDVKMKEKGDIPEGYSVSREKKERFSLILESASTNQTSMYLCASNPTVGGVYEQFFGPGTRLTVL.

J is TRBJ1-5 and V is TRBV28, with 7 bases aligning to TRBD1. The CDR3 loop spans 13 amino acids. The germline V gene has CDR1 MDHEN and CDR2 SYDVKM. V lost 6 bases and J lost 3; bases outside the gene matches: 2. CDR3 region: CASRQGNNQPQHF. CDR3 bases: TGTGCCAGCAGACAGGGGAACAATCAGCCCCAGCATTTT.

The rearrangement joins TRBV14 to TRBJ1-4; 7 nucleotides agree with TRBD1. The CDR3 spans 15 residues. The V and J ends lost 1 base and 6 bases, in that order; junction bases with no gene match: 5. CDR1 and CDR2 from the germline V gene are SGHDN and FVKESK. The CDR3 coding sequence is TGTGCCAGCAGCCAAGTCGCAGGGGGTGATGAAAAACTGTTTTTT. This sequence encodes CASSQVAGGDEKLFF.

As for this clone: Its ends do not fully match the called genes, so a read error is possible. The chain is built from TRBV27 and TRBJ2-4; 11 bases align to TRBD1. CDR1 and CDR2 from the germline V gene are MNHEY and SMNVEV (reference sequence). CDR3 size: 15 residues. CDR3 bases: TGTGCCAGCAGTGGACAGGGGGCAGCCAAAAACAGTCAGTACTTC. As protein: CASSGQGAAKNSQYF.